These 29 T cell receptor beta chains originate from one sample sequenced in a study of T cells in Graves' hyperthyroidism and ophthalmopathy. The CDR3 regions of TCR beta were amplified from RNA transcripts. First-round RT-PCR targeting the TCR CDR3 was performed with the HTBI primer set. TCRdb reprocessed the multiplex PCR reads with MiXCR, giving one entry per CDR3 protein. The data show roughly 380,000 distinct CDR3 sequences, approximately 12% seen once. The material sequenced was blood. The receptors derive from a man aged 25-45 years with Graves' hyperthyroidism that later progressed to Graves' ophthalmopathy.

V usage is TRBV7-3 and J usage is TRBJ2-2; D is undetermined. CDR1 and CDR2 (germline): SGHTA, FQGTGA. Deletions cut 1 base from V and 6 bases from J, with 6 bases between. The CDR3 totals 13 residues. CDR3: CASSLRSAGELFF. The CDR3 bases are TGTGCCAGCAGCTTAAGGTCGGCCGGGGAGCTGTTTTTT.

J is TRBJ1-4 and V is TRBV2; 7 nucleotides align to TRBD1. CDR3 size: 16 residues. CDR1 and CDR2 from the germline V gene are SNHLY and FYNNEI. Trimming removed 7 bases from V and 10 bases from J; junction bases left unmatched: 18. Written as DNA, the CDR3 is TGTGCCAGCACTCTTACCTTCGGGACAGTGACTGGAAAACTGTTTTTT. Protein: CASTLTFGTVTGKLFF.

This clonotype has ten or more counts. The genes are TRBV11-2 and TRBJ1-6, with D perhaps matching TRBD1 (5 bases). Germline values: CDR1 SGHAT, CDR2 FQNNGV. V was trimmed by 8 bases and J by 7 bases, leaving 6 bases between them. The CDR3 consists of 11 residues. The CDR3 is CASRGNSPLHF. DNA of the CDR3: TGTGCCAGCCGGGGGAATTCACCCCTCCACTTT.

This clonotype was recorded at least ten times. The V gene is TRBV12-3 or TRBV12-4, the J gene TRBJ2-5; 10 nucleotides align to TRBD2. V lost 5 bases and J lost 4; bases outside the gene matches: 7. The CDR3 has 15 residues. The CDR3 loop reads CASSLTSGQGETQYF. The CDR3 DNA sequence: TGTGCCAGCAGTCTGACTAGCGGGCAGGGAGAGACCCAGTACTTC.

This clonotype was observed a handful of times. The rearrangement links TRBV7-9 to TRBJ2-1, with 7 bases identical to TRBD1. This CDR3 has 14 amino acids. CDR1 is SEHNR and CDR2 is FQNEAQ in the germline V gene (reference sequence). V lost 1 base, J lost 11 bases, and 8 bases stayed unmatched. The CDR3 is CASSLEGALKKQFF. Here the CDR3 DNA reads TGTGCCAGCAGCTTAGAGGGGGCGCTTAAAAAGCAGTTCTTC.

The genes are TRBV28 and TRBJ1-2; TRBD1 aligns across 7 bases. The CDR3 covers 15 residues. The germline CDR1 and CDR2 sequences are MDHEN and SYDVKM. J was trimmed by 6 bases and V by 6 bases; bases with no gene match: 13. The CDR3 loop reads CASSRELQGRDGYTF. CDR3 nucleotide sequence: TGTGCCAGCAGCCGAGAACTACAGGGGAGGGATGGCTACACCTTC.

This clonotype was found many times. V and J are TRBV6-2 or TRBV6-3 and TRBJ1-2, with TRBD1 matching 9 bases. This CDR3 comprises 15 residues. From germline, CDR1 is MNHEY and CDR2 SVGEGT. The J segment lost 4 bases and the V segment lost 7 bases, leaving 10 bases of the junction unmatched. The CDR3 coding sequence is TGTGCCAGCAAAATACAGGGGGCGCAGGGCTATGGCTACACCTTC. It codes for CASKIQGAQGYGYTF.

At least ten counts were recorded for this clonotype. This rearrangement joins TRBV5-1 to TRBJ2-3; 9 positions match TRBD2. From germline, CDR1 is SGHRS and CDR2 YFSETQ. The V and J ends lost 2 bases and 4 bases, in that order; junction bases with no gene match: 5. CDR3 length: 15 amino acids. CDR3 loop: CASSLMRGGADTQYF. The CDR3 DNA is TGCGCCAGCAGCTTAATGCGGGGGGGCGCAGATACGCAGTATTTT.

The chain employs TRBV5-1 and TRBJ2-1; either TRBD1 or TRBD2 may supply D (6 bases each). Deletions cut 4 bases from V and 8 bases from J, with 16 bases between. This CDR3 is built from 14 residues. The germline V gene has CDR1 SGHRS and CDR2 YFSETQ. The CDR3 spells CASSPGGWGDEQFF. For the CDR3, the DNA is TGCGCCAGCAGCCCCGGGGGCTGGGGTGATGAGCAGTTCTTC.

This clonotype has a count of ten or more. The CDR3 sequence: CASSLRQFSDTQYF. As DNA, the CDR3 is TGTGCCAGCAGTTTAAGACAGTTCTCCGATACGCAGTATTTT. V gene TRBV12-3 or TRBV12-4 combines with J gene TRBJ2-3; maybe TRBD1 (5 bases). The CDR3 is 14 residues long. The V end lost 2 bases, the J end lost 6 bases, and 12 bases lay between the germline ends.

The rearrangement joins TRBV5-5 to TRBJ1-2; TRBD1 agrees at 9 bases. Germline lookup yields CDR1 SGHKS and CDR2 YYEKEE (reference sequence). J gave up 2 bases and V 5 bases, and 4 bases lay outside the gene matches. The CDR3 length is 14 residues. The chain's CDR3 is CASSGQGINYGYTF. The CDR3, as DNA: TGTGCCAGCAGTGGACAGGGGATAAACTATGGCTACACCTTC.

The chain carries TRBV7-6 and TRBJ2-3; 10 bases match TRBD2. V trimming: 6 bases; J trimming: 7 bases; junction bases outside the gene matches: 10. Germline V lookup: CDR1 SGHVS, CDR2 FNYEAQ. This CDR3 has 15 residues. CDR3 coding DNA: TGTGCCAGCAGTCCAGCTAGCGGGGGATTATATACGCAGTATTTT. Amino acid sequence: CASSPASGGLYTQYF.

The V and J genes are TRBV5-5 and TRBJ2-1, with 10 positions matching TRBD2. Germline CDR1 is SGHKS and CDR2 is YYEKEE (reference sequence). Trimming removed 4 bases from V and 4 bases from J; junction bases left unmatched: 11. This CDR3 has 17 amino acids. CDR3 loop: CASSIQGTSVSYNEQFF. CDR3 coding DNA: TGTGCCAGCAGCATCCAGGGGACTAGCGTATCTTACAATGAGCAGTTCTTC.

The sample holds a few counts of this clonotype. This chain uses TRBV6-5 with TRBJ1-1; 9 positions agree with TRBD1. CDR1 is MNHEY and CDR2 is SVGAGI in the germline V gene. The trim removed 2 bases at V and 4 bases at J, leaving 2 bases unmatched. There are 14 residues in the CDR3. CDR3 nucleotide sequence: TGTGCCAGCAGTTACGGGACAGGGCCCACTGAAGCTTTCTTT. Residues: CASSYGTGPTEAFF.

CDR3 DNA sequence: TGCGCCAGCAGTCTACAGGGGGGGGGTCCAACCTACAATGAGCAGTTCTTC. The encoded protein is CASSLQGGGPTYNEQFF. The V gene is TRBV10-1, the J gene TRBJ2-1, with D possibly TRBD1 on 8 matching bases. Trimming left V 5 bases short and J 2 bases short, with 19 bases between. Germline values: CDR1 WNHNN, CDR2 SYGVQD (reference sequence). This CDR3 has 17 residues.

This clonotype has at least ten counts. The chain has TRBV11-2 and TRBJ1-1, with D tentatively TRBD1 (6 bases). Trimming removed 1 base from V and 7 bases from J, with 10 bases in between. This CDR3 is 13 amino acids long. Germline-derived CDR1 and CDR2 are SGHAT and FQNNGV. The CDR3 is CASSLGGQLEAFF. The CDR3 DNA sequence: TGTGCCAGCAGCTTAGGGGGGCAGCTTGAAGCTTTCTTT.

This clonotype has just a few counts. The chain uses TRBV29-1 and TRBJ1-5, with 8 nucleotides matching TRBD1. V was pared by 6 bases and J by 10 bases, with 11 bases of the junction left unmatched. CDR3 length equals 13 residues. Germline V gives CDR1 SQVTM, CDR2 ANQGSEA. Here the CDR3 DNA reads TGCAGCGTGGTACAGGGGGTCCTGGGACCCCAGCATTTT. The encoded protein is CSVVQGVLGPQHF.

This clonotype has a count of ten or more. The rearrangement joins TRBV20-1 to TRBJ2-3, with TRBD1 matching 8 bases. The ends lost 0 bases at V and 4 bases at J; junction bases unmatched: 0. The CDR3 is made up of 13 amino acids. Germline CDR1 and CDR2: DFQATT and SNEGSKA (reference sequence). In DNA, the CDR3 is TGCAGTGCTAGAGAGACAGGGGCAGATACGCAGTATTTT. Its protein is CSARETGADTQYF.

This clonotype was counted many times. This chain joins TRBV28 and TRBJ1-6; 7 nucleotides agree with TRBD1. The V and J ends lost 7 bases and 7 bases, in that order; junction bases with no gene match: 4. The CDR3 loop spans 13 amino acids. Germline V gene lookup returns CDR1 MDHEN and CDR2 SYDVKM. The CDR3 DNA follows: TGTGCCAGCAAGACAGGGAGCAATTCACCCCTCCACTTT. It codes for CASKTGSNSPLHF.

This clonotype was seen repeatedly, ten times or more. The chain links TRBV12-5 to TRBJ2-1, with TRBD2 as a possible D gene (6 bases). The CDR3 has 14 residues. CDR1 LGHNT and CDR2 FRNRAP come from the germline V gene. Trimming took off 6 bases at V and 6 bases at J, with 15 bases between the two ends. The CDR3 here is CASGPSPRGNEQFF. The CDR3 DNA sequence: TGTGCTAGTGGCCCCTCTCCGCGGGGCAATGAGCAGTTCTTC.

There are a few counts of this clonotype. The J gene is TRBJ1-2, the V gene TRBV7-9; 8 nucleotides match TRBD1. The germline V gene encodes CDR1 SEHNR and CDR2 FQNEAQ (reference sequence). The CDR3 runs to 16 residues. Trimming at V came to 2 bases and at J to 4 bases, leaving 9 bases not matched to a gene. CDR3 region: CASSLLKQGAFYGYTF. The CDR3 DNA sequence: TGTGCCAGCAGCTTATTGAAGCAGGGGGCCTTCTATGGCTACACCTTC.

This clonotype was seen many times. The rearrangement links TRBV12-3 or TRBV12-4 to TRBJ2-7; the D is unclear. Trimming removed 3 bases from V and 3 bases from J, with 12 bases in between. This CDR3 is built from 14 residues. DNA of the CDR3: TGTGCCAGCAGTTTTCGGATTAGAGTCTACGAGCAGTACTTC. This encodes CASSFRIRVYEQYF.

This clonotype appeared many times. The gene calls are TRBV20-1 and TRBJ2-7; 8 bases match TRBD1. Germline V gives CDR1 DFQATT, CDR2 SNEGSKA (reference sequence). This CDR3 has 14 residues. The junction had 6 bases not matched to a gene; V was cut back by 2 bases and J by 3 bases. Written as DNA, the CDR3 is TGCAGTGCTAGATCCCCAACAGGGGGCTACGAGCAGTACTTC. Protein sequence: CSARSPTGGYEQYF.

This clonotype was counted between two and nine times. The V gene is TRBV5-6, the J gene TRBJ1-3; 7 positions agree with TRBD1. J gave up 0 bases and V 4 bases, and 4 bases lay outside the gene matches. CDR1 SGHDT and CDR2 YYEEEE come from the germline V gene. The CDR3 consists of 15 residues. The CDR3 loop is CASSEGQFSGNTIYF. CDR3 nucleotides: TGTGCCAGCAGCGAGGGACAGTTCTCTGGAAACACCATATATTTT.

In its sample, this clonotype was seen a few times. This chain uses TRBV14 with TRBJ1-2; 10 positions agree with TRBD1. Trimming cost V 5 bases and J 8 bases; bases outside gene matches: 11. The germline gives CDR1 SGHDN, CDR2 FVKESK. CDR3 length equals 15 residues. CDR3 DNA sequence: TGTGCCAGCAGCAGACAGGGGGCGAGCCTTGGCGGCTACACCTTC. This sequence encodes CASSRQGASLGGYTF.

This clonotype was counted between two and nine times. V usage is TRBV3-1 and J usage is TRBJ2-1; the D gene is possibly TRBD1 (5 bases). The CDR3 runs 16 residues. CDR1 LGHDT and CDR2 YNNKEL come from the germline V gene (reference sequence). V lost 0 bases and J 0 bases, leaving 9 bases between the germline ends. The CDR3 reads CASSQDGATSYNEQFF. DNA for the CDR3: TGTGCCAGCAGCCAAGATGGGGCTACCTCCTACAATGAGCAGTTCTTC.

Only a few counts were recorded for this clonotype. J is TRBJ1-2 and V is TRBV20-1; D call uncertain. The CDR3 loop spans 11 amino acids. Trimming took off 6 bases at V and 6 bases at J, with 11 bases between the two ends. The germline gives CDR1 DFQATT, CDR2 SNEGSKA (reference sequence). The CDR3 spells CSASGPNGYTF. The CDR3 DNA reads as TGCAGTGCATCGGGCCCGAATGGCTACACCTTC.

Ten or more counts support this clonotype. V and J are TRBV27 and TRBJ1-5, with D hard to call. There are 15 residues in the CDR3. The V gene's germline CDR1 is MNHEY and CDR2 SMNVEV (reference sequence). V gave up 1 base and J gave up 2 bases, with 9 bases separating them. CDR3 loop: CASSLYFQGNQPQHF. CDR3 in DNA: TGTGCCAGCAGTTTATATTTCCAGGGCAATCAGCCCCAGCATTTT.

The chain links TRBV28 to TRBJ2-1; D uncertain. The V gene lost 3 bases and the J gene lost 7 bases, with 7 bases spanning the gap. CDR3 size: 12 residues. Germline V lookup: CDR1 MDHEN, CDR2 SYDVKM. The DNA for the CDR3 is TGTGCCAGCAGTTTTGTAGGAAATGAGCAGTTCTTC. This sequence encodes CASSFVGNEQFF.